This T cell receptor beta chain was captured by sequencing in a study of response to subunit inactivated influenza vaccine. Findings of the study overall: The authors offered the suggestion that each seasonal influenza vaccination recruits few new T cells.

Germline V gene lookup returns CDR1 GTSNPN and CDR2 SVGIG (reference sequence). The CDR3 is 15 amino acids. TCRdb reprocessed the RT-PCR reads via MiXCR and lists one record per CDR3 protein. Of around 160,000 distinct CDR3 sequences listed, under 13% are singletons. In the case of this clonotype: Its cognate antigen is unknown. The junction differs from germline at one of its ends, possibly a read error.

The material sequenced was non-naive T cells sorted from PBMCs, taken 45 days after vaccination. The TCR comes from a man aged 45-60 years who received an inactivated influenza vaccine. The chain combines TRBV30 with TRBJ2-7; D uncertain. CDR3 region: CAWSVHAASSYEQYF. The CDR3 DNA reads TGTGCCTGGAGTGTACACGCAGCGAGCTCCTACGAACAGTACTTC.